A selection of T cell receptor beta chains follows, all from one sample in a study of cytomegalovirus exposure and HLA in healthy donors. This table comes from immunoSEQ multiplex PCR, and its TCRdb copy is limited to in-frame clones, with some not included. The data hold some 140,000 clones, with roughly 74% observed a single time. The sequenced material came from PBMCs. All receptors come from a man between 18 and 35 years old in good health and CMV-seronegative. Both conserved end residues are part of each CDR3. D genes are given only for firm matches. Size is stated for part of the rows, as once, few or many counts, or as a class when the clone is expanded.

size	J	D	V	CDR3	DNA
.	TRBJ2-1	TRBD2	TRBV27	CASSPLGLVSSYNEQFF	TGTGCCAGCAGTCCCTTGGGACTAGTGAGCTCCTACAATGAGCAGTTCTTC
.	TRBJ2-2	TRBD1	TRBV9	CASSPTGGGGNTGELFF	TGTGCCAGCAGTCCGACAGGGGGCGGCGGGAACACCGGGGAGCTGTTTTTT
.	TRBJ1-1	TRBD1	TRBV6-5	CASISGQGNTEAFF	TGTGCCAGCATTTCGGGACAGGGGAACACTGAAGCTTTCTTT
.	TRBJ1-6	.	TRBV11-3	CASSFYPGTPLHF	TGTGCCAGCAGCTTCTACCCGGGGACACCCCTCCACTTT
.	TRBJ2-5	TRBD2	TRBV5-1	CASSLGNSGGQETQYF	TGCGCCAGCAGCTTGGGCAATAGCGGGGGACAAGAGACCCAGTACTTC
once	TRBJ2-7	TRBD1	TRBV6-1	CASSAPRGQGSHEQYF	TGTGCCAGCAGTGCCCCCCGGGGACAGGGCTCCCACGAGCAGTACTTC
.	TRBJ1-3	.	TRBV5-1	CASSLGAAVSGNTIYF	TGCGCCAGCAGCTTGGGGGCAGCGGTCTCTGGAAACACCATATATTTT
.	TRBJ2-1	TRBD1	TRBV6-5	CASSYGPGQGYNEQFF	TGTGCCAGCAGTTACGGTCCGGGACAGGGATACAATGAGCAGTTCTTC
.	TRBJ1-1	.	TRBV30	CAWTIGTEAFF	TGTGCCTGGACAATCGGCACTGAAGCTTTCTTT
.	TRBJ1-3	.	TRBV9	CASSVTPADTIYF	TGTGCCAGCAGCGTAACGCCGGCGGACACCATATATTTT
.	TRBJ2-2	TRBD1	TRBV7-2	CASSWIAGTGNTGELFF	TGTGCCAGCAGTTGGATCGCCGGGACAGGGAACACCGGGGAGCTGTTTTTT
once	TRBJ1-1	.	TRBV6-5	CASSYHSKADTEAFF	TGTGCCAGCAGTTACCATTCGAAGGCGGACACTGAAGCTTTCTTT
.	TRBJ1-2	TRBD1	TRBV5-6	CASSIQGAHYGYTF	TGTGCCAGCAGCATACAGGGGGCGCACTATGGCTACACCTTC
.	TRBJ1-1	TRBD1	TRBV28	CASRGRDRGGTEAFF	TGTGCCAGCAGGGGTCGGGACAGGGGAGGTACTGAAGCTTTCTTT
few	TRBJ2-3	.	TRBV5-1	CASSLAPPTGKNTDTQYF	TGCGCCAGCAGCTTGGCCCCACCAACCGGGAAAAACACAGATACGCAGTATTTT
.	TRBJ1-1	.	TRBV30	CAWSVGVQGNPEAFF	TGTGCCTGGAGTGTAGGTGTGCAGGGGAACCCTGAAGCTTTCTTT
.	TRBJ1-3	.	TRBV4-1	CASSQIHDSPGNTIYF	TGCGCCAGCAGCCAAATTCATGACAGTCCCGGGAACACCATATATTTT
once	TRBJ2-3	.	TRBV5-1	CASSLPGSTDTQYF	TGCGCCAGCAGCTTGCCGGGGAGCACAGATACGCAGTATTTT
.	TRBJ2-5	.	TRBV7-9	CASSLGTGQETQYF	TGTGCCAGCAGCTTAGGAACGGGACAAGAGACCCAGTACTTC
.	TRBJ2-6	.	TRBV5-1	CASSSDSSGANVLTF	TGCGCCAGCAGCTCTGACAGCTCTGGGGCCAACGTCCTGACTTTC
.	TRBJ1-2	.	TRBV18	CASSPYGQSSYGYTF	TGTGCCAGCTCACCGTACGGTCAATCATCCTATGGCTACACCTTC
.	TRBJ2-1	.	TRBV7-9	CASSFTNEQFF	TGTGCCAGCAGCTTCACTAATGAGCAGTTCTTC
.	TRBJ2-7	.	TRBV4-1	CASSSRQASSYEQYF	TGCGCCAGCAGCTCACGACAGGCTTCCTCCTACGAGCAGTACTTC
.	TRBJ1-2	.	TRBV2	CASQQGPQCITF	TGTGCCAGCCAACAGGGTCCGCAGTGTATAACCTTC
.	TRBJ1-2	.	TRBV7-8	CASSPTYREGYTF	TGTGCCAGCAGCCCAACCTACCGGGAAGGCTACACCTTC
.	TRBJ2-3	TRBD2	TRBV7-3	CASSLKGLAGDRDTQYF	TGTGCCAGCAGCTTAAAGGGCCTAGCGGGGGATAGGGATACGCAGTATTTT
.	TRBJ2-7	TRBD2	TRBV29-1	CSVGELAGIYEQYF	TGCAGCGTTGGTGAGCTAGCGGGAATCTACGAGCAGTACTTC
.	TRBJ2-4	TRBD2	TRBV7-2	CASSLLAGLAKNSQYF	TGTGCCAGCAGCTTACTAGCGGGACTAGCCAAAAACAGTCAGTACTTC
.	TRBJ2-6	TRBD1	TRBV10-3	CAINPGQYSGAIVLTF	TGTGCCATCAACCCGGGACAGTACTCTGGGGCCATCGTCCTGACTTTC
few	TRBJ2-1	TRBD2	TRBV19	CASSIIAGGPYNEQFF	TGTGCCAGTAGTATAATAGCGGGGGGGCCCTACAATGAGCAGTTCTTC
.	TRBJ1-5	.	TRBV6-6	CASSPQGGQPQHF	TGTGCCAGCAGTCCCCAGGGAGGTCAGCCCCAGCATTTT
.	TRBJ2-5	.	TRBV2	CASSLFGGKGVETQYF	TGTGCCAGCAGCCTATTCGGGGGGAAGGGGGTGGAGACCCAGTACTTC
.	TRBJ1-1	.	TRBV29-1	CSVERQMNTEAFF	TGCAGCGTTGAACGACAGATGAACACTGAAGCTTTCTTT
few	TRBJ1-3	.	TRBV19	CASKGLNSGNTIYF	TGTGCCAGTAAGGGACTGAACTCTGGAAACACCATATATTTT
few	TRBJ2-3	TRBD2	TRBV7-2	CASSSSGNPTDTQYF	TGTGCCAGCAGCTCAAGCGGGAATCCTACAGATACGCAGTATTTT
.	TRBJ1-2	TRBD1	TRBV18	CASSPGTGVDYGYTF	TGTGCCAGCTCACCAGGAACAGGGGTTGACTATGGCTACACCTTC
.	TRBJ1-2	.	TRBV5-4	CASSRDGGAHTF	TGTGCCAGCAGCCGGGACGGAGGGGCTCATACCTTC